The clone carrying this T cell receptor (beta chain) was seen once. The antigen remains unidentified. Amplification used 60 Vbeta primers and 13 Jbeta primers. TCRdb's table, derived via immunoSEQ multiplex PCR, lists solely in-frame clones and lacks some. The sample has about 150,000 clones; around 78% are singletons. These data belong to a study of cytomegalovirus exposure and HLA in healthy donors. Germline assignment: CDR1 SEHNR and CDR2 FQNEAQ (reference sequence). V lost 6 bases to trimming and J lost 9 bases; unmatched junction nucleotides: 7. This CDR3 has 14 amino acids. Findings and limits, study-wide: TCR association rates varied by HLA locus in a later analysis, with DRB1 highest and HLA-C lowest.

This sequence was found in a woman aged 18-30 years in good health and CMV-seronegative. Sequencing was performed on PBMCs. The V gene is TRBV7-9, the J gene TRBJ2-1; 11 bases align to TRBD2. The CDR3 DNA reads TGTGCCAGCAGTTTCTCGACTAGCGGGACTGAGCAGTTCTTC. Its protein product is CASSFSTSGTEQFF.